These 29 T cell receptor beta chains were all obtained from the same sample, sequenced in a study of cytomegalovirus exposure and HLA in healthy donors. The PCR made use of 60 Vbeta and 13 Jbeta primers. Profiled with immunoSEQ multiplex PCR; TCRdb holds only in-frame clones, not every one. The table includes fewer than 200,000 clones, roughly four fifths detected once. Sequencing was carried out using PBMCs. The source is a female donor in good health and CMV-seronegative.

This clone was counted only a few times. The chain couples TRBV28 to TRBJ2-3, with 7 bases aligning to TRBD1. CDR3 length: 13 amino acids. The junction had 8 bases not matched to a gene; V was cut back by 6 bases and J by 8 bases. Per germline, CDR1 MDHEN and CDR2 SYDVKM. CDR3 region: CASSTGAVGTQYF. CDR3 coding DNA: TGTGCCAGCAGCACAGGGGCGGTCGGTACGCAGTATTTT.

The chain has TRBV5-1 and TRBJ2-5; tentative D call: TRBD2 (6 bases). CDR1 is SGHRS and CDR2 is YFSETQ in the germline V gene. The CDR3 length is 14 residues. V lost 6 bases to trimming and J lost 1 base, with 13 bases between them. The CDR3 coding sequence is TGCGCCAGCACCCCGACGGGGGTCCAAGAGACCCAGTACTTC. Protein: CASTPTGVQETQYF. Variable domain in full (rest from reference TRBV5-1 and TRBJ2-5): KAGVTQTPRYLIKTRGQQVTLSCSPISGHRSVSWYQQTPGQGLQFLFEYFSETQRNKGNFPGRFSGRQFSNSRSEMNVSTLELGDSALYLCASTPTGVQETQYFGPGTRLLVL.

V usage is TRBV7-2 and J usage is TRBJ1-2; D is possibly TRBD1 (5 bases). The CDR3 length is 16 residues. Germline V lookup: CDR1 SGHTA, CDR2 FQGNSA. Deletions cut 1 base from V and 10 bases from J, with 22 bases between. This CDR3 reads CASSLEAGGTFHDYTF. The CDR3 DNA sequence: TGTGCCAGCAGCTTAGAGGCGGGCGGGACCTTTCATGACTACACCTTC.

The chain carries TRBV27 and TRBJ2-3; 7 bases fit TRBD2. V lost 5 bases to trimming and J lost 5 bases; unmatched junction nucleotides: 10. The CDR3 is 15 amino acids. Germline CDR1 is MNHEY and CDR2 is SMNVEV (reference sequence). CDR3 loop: CASSDLAGLLDTQYF. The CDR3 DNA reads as TGTGCCAGCAGTGATTTAGCGGGCTTATTAGATACGCAGTATTTT.

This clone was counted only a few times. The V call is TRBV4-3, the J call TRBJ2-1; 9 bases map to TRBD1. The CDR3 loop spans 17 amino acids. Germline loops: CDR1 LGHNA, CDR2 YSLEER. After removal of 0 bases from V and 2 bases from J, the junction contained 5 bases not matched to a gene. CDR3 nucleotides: TGCGCCAGCAGCCAAGATCGCGGGACAGGGACCTACAATGAGCAGTTCTTC. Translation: CASSQDRGTGTYNEQFF.

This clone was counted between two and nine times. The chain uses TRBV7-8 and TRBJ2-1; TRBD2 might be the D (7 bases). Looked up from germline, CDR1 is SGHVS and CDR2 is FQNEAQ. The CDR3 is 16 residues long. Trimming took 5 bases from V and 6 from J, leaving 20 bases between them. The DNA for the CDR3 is TGTGCCAGCAGCCCGGGGAGGGGGGGCCTTCGCAATGAGCAGTTCTTC. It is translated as CASSPGRGGLRNEQFF.

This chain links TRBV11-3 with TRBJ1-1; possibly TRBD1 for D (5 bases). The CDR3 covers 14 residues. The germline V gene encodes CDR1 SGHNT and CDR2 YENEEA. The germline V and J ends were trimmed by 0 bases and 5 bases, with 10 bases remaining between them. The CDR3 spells CASSLEGAGTEAFF. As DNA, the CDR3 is TGTGCCAGCAGCTTAGAAGGGGCAGGGACTGAAGCTTTCTTT. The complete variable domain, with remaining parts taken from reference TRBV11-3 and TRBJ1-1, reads EAGVVQSPRYKIIEKKQPVAFWCNPISGHNTLYWYLQNLGQGPELLIRYENEEAVDDSQLPKDRFSAERLKGVDSTLKIQPAELGDSAVYLCASSLEGAGTEAFFGQGTRLTVV.

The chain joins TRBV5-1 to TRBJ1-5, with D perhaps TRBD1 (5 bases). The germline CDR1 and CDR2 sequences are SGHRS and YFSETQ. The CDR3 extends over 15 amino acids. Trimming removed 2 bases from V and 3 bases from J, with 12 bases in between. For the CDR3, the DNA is TGCGCCAGCAGCTTCGGGGCGGGGGTCAATCAGCCCCAGCATTTT. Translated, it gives CASSFGAGVNQPQHF.

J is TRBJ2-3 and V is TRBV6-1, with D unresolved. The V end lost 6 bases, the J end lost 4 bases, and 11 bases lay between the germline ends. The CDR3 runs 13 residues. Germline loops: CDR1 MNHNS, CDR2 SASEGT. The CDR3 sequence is CASSATRADTQYF. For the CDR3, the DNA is TGTGCCAGCAGCGCCACCCGGGCAGATACGCAGTATTTT.

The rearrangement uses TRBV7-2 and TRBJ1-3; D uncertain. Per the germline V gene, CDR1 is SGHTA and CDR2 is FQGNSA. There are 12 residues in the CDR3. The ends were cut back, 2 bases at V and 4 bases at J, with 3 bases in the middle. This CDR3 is CASSLPGNTIYF. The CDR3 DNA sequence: TGTGCCAGCAGCTTACCGGGAAACACCATATATTTT.

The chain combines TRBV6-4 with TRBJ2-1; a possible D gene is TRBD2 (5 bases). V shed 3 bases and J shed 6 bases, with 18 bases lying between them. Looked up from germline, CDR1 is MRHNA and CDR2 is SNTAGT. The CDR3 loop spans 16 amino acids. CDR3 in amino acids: CASSEDSSTGSNEQFF. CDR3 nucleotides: TGTGCCAGCAGTGAAGATAGCAGCACGGGAAGCAATGAGCAGTTCTTC.

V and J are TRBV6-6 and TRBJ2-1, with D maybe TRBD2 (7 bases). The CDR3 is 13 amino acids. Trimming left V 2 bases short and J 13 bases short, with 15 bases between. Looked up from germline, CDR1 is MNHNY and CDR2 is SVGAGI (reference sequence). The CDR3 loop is CASSYVQGGDQFF. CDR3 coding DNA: TGTGCCAGCAGTTACGTACAGGGAGGGGATCAGTTCTTC.

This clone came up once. CDR3 in amino acids: CASSRGETQYF. CDR3 nucleotides: TGTGCCAGCAGCCGAGGGGAGACCCAGTACTTC. The chain joins TRBV4-2 to TRBJ2-5; a possible D gene is TRBD2 (5 bases). Germline CDR1 is LGHNA and CDR2 is YNFKEQ. V was shortened by 4 bases and J by 5 bases, with 5 bases between the two germline ends. The CDR3 runs to 11 residues.

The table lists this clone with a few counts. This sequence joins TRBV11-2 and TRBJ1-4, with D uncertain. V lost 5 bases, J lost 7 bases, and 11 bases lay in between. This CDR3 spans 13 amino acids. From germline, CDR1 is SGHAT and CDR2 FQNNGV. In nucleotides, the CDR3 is TGTGCCAGCAGCCGGGATCGTCGTGAAAAACTGTTTTTT. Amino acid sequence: CASSRDRREKLFF.

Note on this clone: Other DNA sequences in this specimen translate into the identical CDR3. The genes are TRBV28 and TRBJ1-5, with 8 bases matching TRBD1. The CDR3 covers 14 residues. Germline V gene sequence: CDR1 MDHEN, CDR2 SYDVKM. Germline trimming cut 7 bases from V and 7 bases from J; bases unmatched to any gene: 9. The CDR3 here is CASKNGQGGQPQHF. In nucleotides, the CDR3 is TGTGCCAGCAAGAATGGACAGGGTGGGCAGCCCCAGCATTTT.

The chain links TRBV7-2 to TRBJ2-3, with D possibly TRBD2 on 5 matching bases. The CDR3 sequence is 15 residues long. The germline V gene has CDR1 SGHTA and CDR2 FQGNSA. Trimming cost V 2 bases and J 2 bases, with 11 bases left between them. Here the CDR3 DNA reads TGTGCCAGCAGCTTAAAGCGGCTACCCACAGATACGCAGTATTTT. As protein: CASSLKRLPTDTQYF.

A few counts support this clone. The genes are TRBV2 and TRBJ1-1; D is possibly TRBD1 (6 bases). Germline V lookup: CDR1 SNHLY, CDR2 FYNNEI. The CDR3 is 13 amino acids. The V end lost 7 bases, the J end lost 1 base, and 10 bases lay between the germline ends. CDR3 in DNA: TGTGCCAGCACCTGGACAGAGAACACTGAAGCTTTCTTT. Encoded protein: CASTWTENTEAFF.

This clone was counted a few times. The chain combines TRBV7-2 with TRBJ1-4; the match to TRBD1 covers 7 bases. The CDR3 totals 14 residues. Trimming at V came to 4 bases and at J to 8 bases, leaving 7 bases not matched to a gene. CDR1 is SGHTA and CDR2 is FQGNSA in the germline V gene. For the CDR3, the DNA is TGTGCCAGCAGCTGGGGGACAGACCGAGAAAAACTGTTTTTT. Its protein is CASSWGTDREKLFF.

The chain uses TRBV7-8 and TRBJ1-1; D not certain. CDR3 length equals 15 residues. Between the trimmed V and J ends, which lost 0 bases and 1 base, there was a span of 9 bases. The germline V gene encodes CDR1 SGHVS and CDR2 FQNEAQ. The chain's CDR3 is CASSLADTRNTEAFF. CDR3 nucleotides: TGTGCCAGCAGCTTAGCCGACACGAGGAACACTGAAGCTTTCTTT.

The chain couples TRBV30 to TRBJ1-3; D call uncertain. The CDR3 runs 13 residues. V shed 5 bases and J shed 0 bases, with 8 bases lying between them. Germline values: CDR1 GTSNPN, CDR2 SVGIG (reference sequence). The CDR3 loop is CAWGFSSGNTIYF. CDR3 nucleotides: TGTGCCTGGGGTTTTAGCTCTGGAAACACCATATATTTT.

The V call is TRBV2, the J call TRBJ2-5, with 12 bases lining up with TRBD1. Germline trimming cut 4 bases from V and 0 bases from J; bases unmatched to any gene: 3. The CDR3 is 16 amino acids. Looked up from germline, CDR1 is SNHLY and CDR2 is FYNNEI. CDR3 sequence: CASSAGTGGYQETQYF. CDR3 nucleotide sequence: TGTGCCAGCAGTGCCGGGACAGGGGGCTACCAAGAGACCCAGTACTTC.

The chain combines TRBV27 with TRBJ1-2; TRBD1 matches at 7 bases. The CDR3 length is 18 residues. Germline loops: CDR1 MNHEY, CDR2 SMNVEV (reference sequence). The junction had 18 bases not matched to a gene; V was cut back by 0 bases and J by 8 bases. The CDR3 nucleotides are TGTGCCAGCAGTTTATCCCCTGGATGGAACGGACAGGCCTGGGGCTACACCTTC. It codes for CASSLSPGWNGQAWGYTF.

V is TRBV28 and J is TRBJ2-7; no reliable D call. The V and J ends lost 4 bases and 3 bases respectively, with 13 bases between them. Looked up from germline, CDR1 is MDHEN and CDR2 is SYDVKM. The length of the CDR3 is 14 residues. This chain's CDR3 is CASSSPNSYYEQYF. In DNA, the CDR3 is TGTGCCAGCAGTTCCCCCAACAGCTACTACGAGCAGTACTTC.

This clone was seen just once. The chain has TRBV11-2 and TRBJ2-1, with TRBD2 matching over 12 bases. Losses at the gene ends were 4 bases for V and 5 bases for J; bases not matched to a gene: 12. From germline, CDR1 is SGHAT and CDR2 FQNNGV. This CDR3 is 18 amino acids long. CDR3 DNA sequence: TGTGCCAGCAGCTATTTCGGCATGACTAGCGGGAGCGACAATGAGCAGTTCTTC. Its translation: CASSYFGMTSGSDNEQFF. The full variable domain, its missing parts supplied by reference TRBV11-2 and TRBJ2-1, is EAGVAQSPRYKIIEKRQSVAFWCNPISGHATLYWYQQILGQGPKLLIQFQNNGVVDDSQLPKDRFSAERLKGVDSTLKIQPAKLEDSAVYLCASSYFGMTSGSDNEQFFGPGTRLTVL.

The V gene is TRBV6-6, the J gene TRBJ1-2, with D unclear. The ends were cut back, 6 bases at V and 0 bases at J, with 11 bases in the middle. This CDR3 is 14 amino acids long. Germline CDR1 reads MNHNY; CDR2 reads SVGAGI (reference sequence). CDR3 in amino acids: CASSPTLANYGYTF. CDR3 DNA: TGTGCCAGCAGCCCGACCCTAGCTAACTATGGCTACACCTTC.

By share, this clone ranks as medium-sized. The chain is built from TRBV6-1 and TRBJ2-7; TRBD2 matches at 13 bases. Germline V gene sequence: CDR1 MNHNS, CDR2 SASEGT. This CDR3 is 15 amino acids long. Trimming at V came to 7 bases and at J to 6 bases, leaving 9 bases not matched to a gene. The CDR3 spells CASIGLAGESGEQYF. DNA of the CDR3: TGTGCCAGCATAGGACTAGCGGGGGAGAGCGGCGAGCAGTACTTC.

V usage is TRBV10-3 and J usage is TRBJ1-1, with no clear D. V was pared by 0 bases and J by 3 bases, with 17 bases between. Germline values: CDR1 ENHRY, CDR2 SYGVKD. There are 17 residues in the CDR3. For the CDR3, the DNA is TGTGCCATCAGTGAGTCTATAAACTTTCTGAGGTACACTGAAGCTTTCTTT. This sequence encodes CAISESINFLRYTEAFF.

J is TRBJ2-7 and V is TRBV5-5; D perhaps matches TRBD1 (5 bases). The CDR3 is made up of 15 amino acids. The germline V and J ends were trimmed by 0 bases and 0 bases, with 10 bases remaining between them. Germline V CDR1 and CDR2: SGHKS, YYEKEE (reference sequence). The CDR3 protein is CASSLADSSSYEQYF. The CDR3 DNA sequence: TGTGCCAGCAGCTTGGCCGACAGTAGCTCCTACGAGCAGTACTTC.

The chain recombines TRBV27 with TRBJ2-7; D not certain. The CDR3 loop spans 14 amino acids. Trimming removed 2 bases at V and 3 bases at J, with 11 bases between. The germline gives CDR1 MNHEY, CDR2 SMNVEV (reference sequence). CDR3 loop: CASSLEPRGYEQYF. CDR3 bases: TGTGCCAGCAGTTTAGAGCCCCGAGGCTACGAGCAGTACTTC.